The 2 T cell receptor beta chains given below trace back to one sample, sequenced in a study of T cell responses to AZD1222 COVID-19 vaccine. Libraries were prepared by immunoSEQ multiplex PCR; TCRdb keeps only in-frame clonotypes and omits some of them. The sample lists tens of thousands of clones, approximately 85% seen once, with approximately 4.8% in the top ten. The sample was peripheral blood, taken on day 0 of MenACWY control vaccination. These receptors originate from an adult in good health.

This rearrangement joins TRBV4-3 to TRBJ1-2, with 8 bases matching TRBD1. V was pared by 0 bases and J by 2 bases, with 5 bases of the junction left unmatched. From germline, CDR1 is LGHNA and CDR2 YSLEER. The CDR3 is 16 residues long. This CDR3 is CASSQDMTGANYGYTF. The CDR3 region has the DNA TGCGCCAGCAGCCAAGATATGACAGGGGCAAACTATGGCTACACCTTC.

The chain has TRBV21-1 and TRBJ1-3. TRBV21-1 is a known pseudogene. CDR3 length equals 14 residues. CDR3 loop: CASSKVKGRNTIYF. For the CDR3, the DNA is TGTGCCAGCAGCAAAGTCAAGGGCCGAAACACCATATATTTT.